Listed below are T cell receptor beta chains from one sample, sequenced in a study of regulatory T cells in long-lasting Graves disease. TCRdb re-called the multiplex PCR reads through MiXCR, storing one row per CDR3 protein. This sample has 400,000 to 500,000 distinct CDR3 sequences; approximately 15% occur once, and the top ten carry approximately 8%. This sample also appeared in a second study, on T cells in Graves' hyperthyroidism and ophthalmopathy.

The input for sequencing was peripheral blood mononuclear cells (PBMCs), taken at new diagnosis, from a patient treated with antithyroid drugs. These receptors originate from a woman aged 35 to 49 with Graves disease. The CDR3 runs from the conserved cysteine through the conserved F or W. A D gene is named only where the DNA matches it firmly. Size is omitted from some rows. Given values are once, few, many or a class for expanded clones.

TRBV7-8	TRBD1	16	TRBJ2-7	many	CASSKPRDRDSYEQYF	TGTGCCAGCAGCAAACCCCGGGACAGGGACTCCTACGAGCAGTACTTC
TRBV30	NA	11	TRBJ2-3	few	CAWIDTDTQYF	TGTGCCTGGATCGACACAGATACGCAGTATTTT
TRBV6-1	TRBD1	16	TRBJ1-5	many	CASSHRGQGANQPQHF	TGTGCCAGCAGCCATAGGGGACAGGGGGCTAATCAGCCCCAGCATTTT
TRBV12-3/TRBV12-4	TRBD2	18	TRBJ2-3	many	CASSYRGLAGGRTDTQYF	TGTGCCAGCAGTTACCGGGGACTAGCGGGGGGGAGAACAGATACGCAGTATTTT
TRBV28	NA	13	TRBJ2-2	many	CASSLTRTGELFF	TGCGCCAGCAGCTTGACCCGAACCGGGGAGCTGTTTTTT
TRBV7-2	TRBD2	16	TRBJ2-7	NA	CASSFGLAGARYEQYF	TGTGCCAGCAGCTTTGGACTAGCGGGAGCCCGCTACGAGCAGTACTTC
TRBV3-1	TRBD2	15	TRBJ2-2	NA	CASSQGTSLPGELFF	TGTGCCAGCAGCCAAGGGACTAGCCTCCCCGGGGAGCTGTTTTTT
TRBV12-3/TRBV12-4	NA	14	TRBJ1-1	many	CASSFGSMNTEAFF	TGTGCCAGCAGTTTCGGCAGCATGAACACTGAAGCTTTCTTT
TRBV28	NA	11	TRBJ1-1	many	CATGAFPGAFF	TGTGCCACTGGGGCTTTCCCCGGAGCTTTCTTT
TRBV12-3/TRBV12-4	NA	13	TRBJ1-1	many	CASSLGPGAEAFF	TGTGCCAGCAGCCTCGGACCGGGGGCTGAAGCTTTCTTT
TRBV12-3/TRBV12-4	NA	14	TRBJ2-6	many	CASSLAPGANVLTF	TGTGCCAGCAGTTTAGCCCCGGGGGCCAACGTCCTGACTTTC
TRBV20-1	NA	15	TRBJ2-1	few	CSARDPMSSYNEQFF	TGCAGTGCTAGAGATCCCATGAGCTCCTACAATGAGCAGTTCTTC
TRBV24-1	TRBD2	16	TRBJ2-1	NA	CATSDLTASGYNEQFF	TGTGCCACCAGTGATTTGACGGCTAGCGGTTACAATGAGCAGTTCTTC
TRBV5-5	TRBD2	16	TRBJ2-3	many	CASSLERESGGDTQYF	TGTGCCAGCAGCTTGGAGCGGGAGTCTGGGGGGGATACGCAGTATTTT
TRBV7-3	TRBD2	19	TRBJ2-2	many	CASSPRGLAGGINTGELFF	TGTGCCAGCAGCCCAAGGGGACTAGCGGGAGGAATCAACACCGGGGAGCTGTTTTTT
TRBV24-1	TRBD2	16	TRBJ2-5	many	CATSDPRLAEKETQYF	TGTGCCACCAGTGATCCAAGACTAGCGGAGAAAGAGACCCAGTACTTC
TRBV7-9	TRBD2	13	TRBJ2-2	many	CASSPGGSGELFF	TGTGCCAGCAGCCCGGGAGGGTCCGGGGAGCTGTTTTTT
TRBV7-9	TRBD2	17	TRBJ2-1	once	CASSPHWGEGPYNEQFF	TGTGCCAGCAGCCCCCACTGGGGGGAGGGCCCCTACAATGAGCAGTTCTTC
TRBV6-2/TRBV6-3	TRBD2	16	TRBJ2-3	many	CASSELMAGVTDTQYF	TGTGCCAGCAGTGAATTAATGGCGGGGGTCACAGATACGCAGTATTTT
TRBV12-3/TRBV12-4	NA	15	TRBJ1-2	few	CASSSRRGGLGGYTF	TGTGCCAGCAGCTCACGAAGGGGGGGGCTCGGTGGCTACACCTTC
TRBV12-3/TRBV12-4	NA	15	TRBJ1-2	few	CASSLGRIYSYGYTF	TGTGCCAGCAGTTTAGGCAGGATCTATAGCTATGGCTACACCTTC
TRBV15	TRBD2	14	TRBJ2-1	NA	CATGEGLADNEQFF	TGTGCCACCGGAGAGGGACTAGCTGACAATGAGCAGTTCTTC
TRBV14	NA	12	TRBJ1-6	many	CASSQGPQPLHF	TGTGCCAGCAGCCAAGGCCCCCAACCCCTCCACTTT
TRBV3-1	NA	15	TRBJ2-2	many	CASSQDSLASGELFF	TGTGCCAGCAGCCAAGACAGCCTAGCGTCCGGGGAGCTGTTTTTT
TRBV27	TRBD2	17	TRBJ2-4	NA	CASSDRLALLAKNIQYF	TGTGCCAGCAGTGACCGACTAGCGCTACTAGCCAAAAACATTCAGTACTTC
TRBV5-4	NA	17	TRBJ2-1	NA	CASSRALGYSSYNEQFF	TGTGCCAGCAGCCGTGCTTTAGGCTATAGCTCCTACAATGAGCAGTTCTTC
TRBV11-2	NA	14	TRBJ1-2	many	CASSLDRTTYGYTF	TGTGCCAGCAGCTTAGATAGGACAACCTATGGCTACACCTTC
TRBV7-2	TRBD2	16	TRBJ2-3	many	CASSLGTSGSTDTQYF	TGTGCCAGCAGCCTGGGGACTAGCGGGAGCACAGATACGCAGTATTTT
TRBV16	TRBD1	15	TRBJ1-2	NA	CASSQSVRGVYGYTF	TGTGCCAGCAGCCAATCGGTCAGGGGGGTCTATGGCTACACCTTC
TRBV10-3	NA	14	TRBJ1-3	NA	CAISAPDRGDTIYF	TGTGCCATCAGTGCCCCGGACAGAGGGGACACCATATATTTT
TRBV20-1	TRBD1	14	TRBJ1-1	many	CSARVQGANTEAFF	TGCAGTGCTAGAGTACAGGGGGCGAACACTGAAGCTTTCTTT
TRBV5-1	NA	16	TRBJ2-3	many	CASSLDGPGRGDTQYF	TGCGCCAGCAGCTTGGACGGGCCAGGAAGGGGAGATACGCAGTATTTT
TRBV29-1	TRBD1	13	TRBJ2-1	few	CSVRQGSYNEQFF	TGCAGCGTTAGACAGGGCTCCTACAATGAGCAGTTCTTC
TRBV4-3	NA	13	TRBJ2-7	NA	CASSQAGAGEQYF	TGCGCCAGCAGCCAAGCGGGAGCCGGGGAGCAGTACTTC
TRBV5-1	NA	14	TRBJ2-1	NA	CASSDDYRYNEQFF	TGCGCCAGCAGCGACGACTACCGCTACAATGAGCAGTTCTTC
TRBV2	NA	15	TRBJ1-3	many	CASSDIRGQRNTIYF	TGTGCCAGCAGTGATATCCGAGGACAGAGGAACACCATATATTTT
TRBV20-1	TRBD1	14	TRBJ1-2	many	CSARRGTGRYGYTF	TGCAGTGCTAGACGGGGGACAGGACGTTATGGCTACACCTTC
TRBV20-1	NA	14	TRBJ2-1	NA	CSARGNREGNEQFF	TGCAGTGCTAGAGGAAACAGGGAAGGCAATGAGCAGTTCTTC
TRBV5-1	TRBD1	14	TRBJ1-4	many	CASRKQGANEKLFF	TGCGCCAGCAGGAAACAGGGGGCTAATGAAAAACTGTTTTTT
TRBV2	NA	12	TRBJ1-2	NA	CASKERTDGYTF	TGTGCCAGCAAGGAAAGGACGGATGGCTACACCTTC
TRBV5-6	NA	15	TRBJ2-6	many	CASSLEVSGANVLTF	TGTGCCAGCAGCTTGGAGGTATCTGGGGCCAACGTCCTGACTTTC
TRBV6-4	NA	15	TRBJ2-1	NA	CASTPIRQNYNEQFF	TGTGCCAGCACCCCTATCCGACAGAACTACAATGAGCAGTTCTTC
TRBV25-1	TRBD1	14	TRBJ2-7	many	CASSRRQGVYEQYF	TGTGCCAGCAGCCGGAGACAGGGGGTCTACGAGCAGTACTTC
TRBV6-1	TRBD2	14	TRBJ2-3	many	CAGSSGISTDTQYF	TGTGCCGGCTCTAGCGGGATAAGCACAGATACGCAGTATTTT
TRBV12-3/TRBV12-4	NA	14	TRBJ2-3	many	CASNPGGYRDTQYF	TGTGCCAGCAACCCAGGGGGGTACCGAGATACGCAGTATTTT
TRBV11-3	NA	14	TRBJ2-1	many	CASSGGISYNEQFF	TGTGCCAGCAGCGGAGGGATTTCCTACAATGAGCAGTTCTTC
TRBV7-6	NA	12	TRBJ2-5	NA	CASSAYQETQYF	TGTGCCAGCAGCGCTTACCAAGAGACCCAGTACTTC